This TCR gamma chain was captured by sequencing in a study of gamma-delta T cells after stem cell transplantation. The CDR3 loop spans 11 amino acids. V lost 2 bases to trimming and J lost 9 bases; unmatched junction nucleotides: 4. CDR1 is EGSNGY, CDR2 YDSYNSKV, per germline. By sample fraction, this clone is medium-sized (0.01 to 0.1%). TCRdb re-called clones from the RT-PCR reads via CATT. Among some 1,900 gamma-chain clones listed, less than 3.5% were seen once. The TCR was taken from a human donor. It is not recorded whose cells these are; they may come from a transplant donor. The chain joins TRGV2 to TRGJ1 or TRGJ2. Sequencing input: gamma-delta T cells. The CDR3 DNA follows: TGTGCCACCTGGGACGACCCTAAGAAACTCTTT. Translated, it gives CATWDDPKKLF.